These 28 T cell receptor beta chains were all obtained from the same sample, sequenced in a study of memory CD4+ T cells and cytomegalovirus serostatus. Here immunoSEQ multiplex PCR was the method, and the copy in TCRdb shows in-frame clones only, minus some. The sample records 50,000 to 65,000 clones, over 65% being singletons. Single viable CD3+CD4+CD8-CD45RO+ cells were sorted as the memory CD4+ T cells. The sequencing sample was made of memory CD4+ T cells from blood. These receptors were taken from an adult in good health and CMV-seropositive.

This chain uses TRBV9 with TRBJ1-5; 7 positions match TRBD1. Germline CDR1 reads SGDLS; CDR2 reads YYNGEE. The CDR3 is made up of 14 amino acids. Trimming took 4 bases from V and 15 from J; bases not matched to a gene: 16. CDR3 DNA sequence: TGTGCCAGCAGCTCATCCGGGACAGCTCCTGATCGGCATTTT. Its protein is CASSSSGTAPDRHF.

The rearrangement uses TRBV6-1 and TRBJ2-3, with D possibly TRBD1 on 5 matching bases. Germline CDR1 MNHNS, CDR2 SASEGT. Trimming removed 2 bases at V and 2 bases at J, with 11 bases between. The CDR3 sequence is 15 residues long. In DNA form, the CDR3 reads TGTGCCAGCAGTGAAAACGCAGGGAACACAGATACGCAGTATTTT. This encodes CASSENAGNTDTQYF.

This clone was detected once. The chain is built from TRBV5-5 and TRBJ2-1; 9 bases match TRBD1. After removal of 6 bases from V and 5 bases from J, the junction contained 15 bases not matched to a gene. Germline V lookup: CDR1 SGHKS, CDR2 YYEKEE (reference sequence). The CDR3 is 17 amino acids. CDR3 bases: TGTGCCAGCACCTACCGAAAGCCGGGACAGGGAGACAATGAGCAGTTCTTC. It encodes CASTYRKPGQGDNEQFF.

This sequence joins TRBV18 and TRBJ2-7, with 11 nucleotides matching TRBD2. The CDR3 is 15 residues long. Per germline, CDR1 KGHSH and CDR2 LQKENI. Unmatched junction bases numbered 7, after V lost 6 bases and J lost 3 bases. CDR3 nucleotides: TGTGCCAGCTCGTCAGCGGGACTAGCGGACTACGAGCAGTACTTC. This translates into CASSSAGLADYEQYF.

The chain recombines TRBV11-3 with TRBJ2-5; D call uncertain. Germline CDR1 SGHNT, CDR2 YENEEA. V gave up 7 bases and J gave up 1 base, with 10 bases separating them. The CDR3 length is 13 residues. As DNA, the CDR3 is TGTGCCAGCACCCTGGGCCCCCAAGAGACCCAGTACTTC. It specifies CASTLGPQETQYF.

In nucleotides, the CDR3 is TGTGCCACCAGCATAAACCGGGAGACCCAGTACTTC. Protein sequence: CATSINRETQYF. The chain combines TRBV15 with TRBJ2-5; D gene ambiguous. CDR3 length equals 12 residues. CDR1 LNHNV and CDR2 YYDKDF come from the germline V gene (reference sequence). V lost 4 bases to trimming and J lost 5 bases, with 8 bases between them.

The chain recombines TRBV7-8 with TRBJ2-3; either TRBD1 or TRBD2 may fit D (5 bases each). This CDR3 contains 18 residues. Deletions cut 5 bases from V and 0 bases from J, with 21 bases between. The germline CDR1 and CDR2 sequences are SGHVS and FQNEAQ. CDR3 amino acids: CASSKGRMGRASTDTQYF. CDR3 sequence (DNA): TGTGCCAGCAGCAAGGGCCGCATGGGACGGGCTAGCACAGATACGCAGTATTTT.

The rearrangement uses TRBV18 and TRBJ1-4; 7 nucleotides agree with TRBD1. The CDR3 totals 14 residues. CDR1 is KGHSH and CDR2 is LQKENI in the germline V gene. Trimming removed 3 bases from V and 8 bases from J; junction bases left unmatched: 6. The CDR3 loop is CASSPQGGGEKLFF. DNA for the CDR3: TGTGCCAGCTCACCGCAGGGGGGAGGAGAAAAACTGTTTTTT.

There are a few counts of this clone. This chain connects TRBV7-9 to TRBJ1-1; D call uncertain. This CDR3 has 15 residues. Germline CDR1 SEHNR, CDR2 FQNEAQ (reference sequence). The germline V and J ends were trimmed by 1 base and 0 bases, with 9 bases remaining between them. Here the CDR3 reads CASSLGVGMNTEAFF. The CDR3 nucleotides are TGTGCCAGCAGCTTAGGAGTAGGCATGAACACTGAAGCTTTCTTT.

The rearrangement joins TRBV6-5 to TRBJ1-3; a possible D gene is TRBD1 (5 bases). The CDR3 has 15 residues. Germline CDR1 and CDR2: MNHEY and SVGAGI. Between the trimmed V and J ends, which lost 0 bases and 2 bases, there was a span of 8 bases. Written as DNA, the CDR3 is TGTGCCAGCAGTTACTCCCAGGGCGCTGGAAACACCATATATTTT. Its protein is CASSYSQGAGNTIYF.

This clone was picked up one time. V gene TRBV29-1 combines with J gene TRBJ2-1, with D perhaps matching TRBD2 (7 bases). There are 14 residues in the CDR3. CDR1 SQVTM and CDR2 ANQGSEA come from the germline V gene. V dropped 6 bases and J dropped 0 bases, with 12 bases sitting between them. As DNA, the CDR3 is TGCAGCGTGGGAGGGGGGGGCTCCTACAATGAGCAGTTCTTC. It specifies CSVGGGGSYNEQFF.

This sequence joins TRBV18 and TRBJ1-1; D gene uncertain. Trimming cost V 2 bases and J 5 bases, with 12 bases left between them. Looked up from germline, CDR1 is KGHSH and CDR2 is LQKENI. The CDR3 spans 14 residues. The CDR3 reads CASSPGLGDTEAFF. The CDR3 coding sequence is TGTGCCAGCTCACCAGGTTTGGGAGATACTGAAGCTTTCTTT.

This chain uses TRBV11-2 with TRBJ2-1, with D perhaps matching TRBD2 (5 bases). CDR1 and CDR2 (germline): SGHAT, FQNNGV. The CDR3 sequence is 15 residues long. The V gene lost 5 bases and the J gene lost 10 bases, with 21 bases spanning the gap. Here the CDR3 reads CASSRRSGDVVEQFF. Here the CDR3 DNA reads TGTGCCAGCAGCCGACGGAGCGGAGACGTAGTGGAGCAGTTCTTC. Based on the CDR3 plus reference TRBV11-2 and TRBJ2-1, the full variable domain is EAGVAQSPRYKIIEKRQSVAFWCNPISGHATLYWYQQILGQGPKLLIQFQNNGVVDDSQLPKDRFSAERLKGVDSTLKIQPAKLEDSAVYLCASSRRSGDVVEQFFGPGTRLTVL.

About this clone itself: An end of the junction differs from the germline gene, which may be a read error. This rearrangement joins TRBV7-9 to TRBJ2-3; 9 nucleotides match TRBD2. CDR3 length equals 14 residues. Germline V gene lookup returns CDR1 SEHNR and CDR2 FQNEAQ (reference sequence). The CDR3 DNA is TGTGCCAGCACCTTAGCGGGAGGCACAGATACGCAGTATTTT. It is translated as CASTLAGGTDTQYF.

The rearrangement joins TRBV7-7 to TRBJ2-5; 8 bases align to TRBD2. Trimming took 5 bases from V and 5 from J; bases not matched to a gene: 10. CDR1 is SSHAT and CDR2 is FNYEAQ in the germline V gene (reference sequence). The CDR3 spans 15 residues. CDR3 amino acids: CASSRREGRGETQYF. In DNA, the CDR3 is TGTGCCAGCAGCCGACGGGAGGGACGGGGGGAGACCCAGTACTTC.

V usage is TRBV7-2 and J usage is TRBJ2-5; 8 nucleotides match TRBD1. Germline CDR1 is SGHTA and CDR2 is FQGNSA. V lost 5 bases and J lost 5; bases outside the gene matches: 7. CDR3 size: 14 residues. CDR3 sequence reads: CASSPRTGRETQYF. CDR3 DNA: TGTGCCAGCAGCCCGCGGACAGGGAGGGAGACCCAGTACTTC.

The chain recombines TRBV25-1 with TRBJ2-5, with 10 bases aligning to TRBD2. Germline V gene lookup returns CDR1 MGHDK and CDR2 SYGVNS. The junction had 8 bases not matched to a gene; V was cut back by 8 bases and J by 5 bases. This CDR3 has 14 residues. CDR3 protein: CASVRSGGAETQYF. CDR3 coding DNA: TGTGCCAGCGTTAGGAGCGGGGGGGCGGAGACCCAGTACTTC.

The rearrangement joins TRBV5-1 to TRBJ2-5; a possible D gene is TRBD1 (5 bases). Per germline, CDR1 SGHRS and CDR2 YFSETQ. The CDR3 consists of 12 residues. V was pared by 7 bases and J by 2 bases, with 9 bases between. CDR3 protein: CASYRQQETQYF. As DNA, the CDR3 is TGCGCCAGCTACAGACAGCAAGAGACCCAGTACTTC.

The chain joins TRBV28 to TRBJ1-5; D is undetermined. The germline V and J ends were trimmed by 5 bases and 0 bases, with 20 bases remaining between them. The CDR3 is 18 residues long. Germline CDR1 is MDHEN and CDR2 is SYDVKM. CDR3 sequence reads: CASSPPLKSRDSNQPQHF. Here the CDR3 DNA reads TGTGCCAGCAGTCCCCCACTCAAGAGCCGGGATAGCAATCAGCCCCAGCATTTT. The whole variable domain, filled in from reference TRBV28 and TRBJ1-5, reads DVKVTQSSRYLVKRTGEKVFLECVQDMDHENMFWYRQDPGLGLRLIYFSYDVKMKEKGDIPEGYSVSREKKERFSLILESASTNQTSMYLCASSPPLKSRDSNQPQHFGDGTRLSIL.

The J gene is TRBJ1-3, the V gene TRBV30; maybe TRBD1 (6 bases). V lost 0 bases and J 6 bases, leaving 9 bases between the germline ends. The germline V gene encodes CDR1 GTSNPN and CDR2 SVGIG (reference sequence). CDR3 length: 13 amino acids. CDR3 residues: CAWSVTGINTIYF. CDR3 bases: TGTGCCTGGAGTGTAACAGGGATAAACACCATATATTTT. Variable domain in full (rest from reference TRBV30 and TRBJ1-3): SQTIHQWPATLVQPVGSPLSLECTVEGTSNPNLYWYRQAAGRGLQLLFYSVGIGQISSEVPQNLSASRPQDRQFILSSKKLLLSDSGFYLCAWSVTGINTIYFGEGSWLTVV.

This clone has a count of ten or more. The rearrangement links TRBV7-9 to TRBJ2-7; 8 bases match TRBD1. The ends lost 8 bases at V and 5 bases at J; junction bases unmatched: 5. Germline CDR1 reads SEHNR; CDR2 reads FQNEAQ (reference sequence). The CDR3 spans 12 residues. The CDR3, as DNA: TGTGCCAGCTCAGAGACAGGGGACGAGCAGTACGTC. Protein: CASSETGDEQYV.

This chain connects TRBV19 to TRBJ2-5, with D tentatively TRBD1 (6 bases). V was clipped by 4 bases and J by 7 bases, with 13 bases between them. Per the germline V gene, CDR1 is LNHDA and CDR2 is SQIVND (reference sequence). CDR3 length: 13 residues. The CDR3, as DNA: TGTGCCAGTAGTACACAGGGTGATGGGACCCAGTACTTC. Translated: CASSTQGDGTQYF.

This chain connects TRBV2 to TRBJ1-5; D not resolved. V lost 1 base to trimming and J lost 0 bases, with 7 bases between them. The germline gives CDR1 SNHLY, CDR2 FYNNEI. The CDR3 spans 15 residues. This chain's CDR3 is CASSEEGYSNQPQHF. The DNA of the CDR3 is TGTGCCAGCAGTGAAGAGGGTTATAGCAATCAGCCCCAGCATTTT.

The CDR3 protein is CASRATYQPQHF. Here the CDR3 DNA reads TGTGCCAGTAGGGCCACCTATCAGCCCCAGCATTTT. The genes are TRBV19 and TRBJ1-5; D ambiguous. The CDR3 covers 12 residues. Germline lookup yields CDR1 LNHDA and CDR2 SQIVND (reference sequence). Trimming took off 6 bases at V and 5 bases at J, with 8 bases between the two ends.

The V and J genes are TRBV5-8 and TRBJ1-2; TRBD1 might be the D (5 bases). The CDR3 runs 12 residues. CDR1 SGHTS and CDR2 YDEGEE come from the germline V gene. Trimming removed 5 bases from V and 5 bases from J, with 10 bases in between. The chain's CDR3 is CASRRRQYGYTF. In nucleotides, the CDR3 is TGTGCCAGCAGGAGGCGACAGTATGGCTACACCTTC.

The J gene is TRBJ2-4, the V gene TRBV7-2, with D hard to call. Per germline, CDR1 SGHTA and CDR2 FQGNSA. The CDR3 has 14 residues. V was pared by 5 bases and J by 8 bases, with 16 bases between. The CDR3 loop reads CASSPGQAWDIQYF. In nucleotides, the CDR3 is TGTGCCAGCAGCCCCGGGCAAGCCTGGGACATTCAGTACTTC.

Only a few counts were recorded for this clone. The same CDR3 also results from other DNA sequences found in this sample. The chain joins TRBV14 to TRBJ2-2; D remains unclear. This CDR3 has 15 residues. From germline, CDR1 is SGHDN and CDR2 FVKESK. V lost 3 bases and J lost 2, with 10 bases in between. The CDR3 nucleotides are TGTGCCAGCAGCCAGGCAGGTGGTAACACCGGGGAGCTGTTTTTT. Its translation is CASSQAGGNTGELFF. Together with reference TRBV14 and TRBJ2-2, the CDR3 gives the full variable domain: EAGVTQFPSHSVIEKGQTVTLRCDPISGHDNLYWYRRVMGKEIKFLLHFVKESKQDESGMPNNRFLAERTGGTYSTLKVQPAELEDSGVYFCASSQAGGNTGELFFGEGSRLTVL.

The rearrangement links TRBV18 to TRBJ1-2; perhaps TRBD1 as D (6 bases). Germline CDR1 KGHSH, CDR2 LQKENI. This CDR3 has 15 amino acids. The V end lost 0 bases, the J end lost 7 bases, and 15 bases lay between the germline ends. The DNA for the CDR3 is TGTGCCAGCTCACCACCGGCGGACAGAAGTGGTGGCTACACCTTC. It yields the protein CASSPPADRSGGYTF. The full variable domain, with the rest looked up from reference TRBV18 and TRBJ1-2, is NAGVMQNPRHLVRRRGQEARLRCSPMKGHSHVYWYRQLPEEGLKFMVYLQKENIIDESGMPKERFSAEFPKEGPSILRIQQVVRGDSAAYFCASSPPADRSGGYTFGSGTRLTVV.